The entry below describes one T cell receptor (beta chain). Each CDR3 protein gets one entry after TCRdb re-called the 5' RACE reads with MiXCR. The sample has tens of thousands of distinct CDR3 sequences, more than 5% seen once; the top ten hold roughly 8%. The data originate from a study of early T cells in non-severe SARS-CoV-2 infection. V shed 5 bases and J 3 bases; nucleotides not matched to a gene: 7. Germline V gene lookup returns CDR1 MNHEY and CDR2 SMNVEV (reference sequence). The CDR3 length is 15 residues. What was sequenced was whole blood. The J gene is TRBJ1-1, the V gene TRBV27; TRBD1 matches 9 bases. This clonotype was obtained from an adult who was a healthcare worker with PCR-confirmed SARS-CoV-2 infection or an uninfected control (not recorded which). CDR3 DNA sequence: TGTGCCAGCAGTAGTAACAGGGGGCGGGACACTGAAGCTTTCTTT. It codes for CASSSNRGRDTEAFF.